Here is one TCR beta chain with its context. The CDR3 has 16 amino acids. Trimming at V came to 6 bases and at J to 6 bases, leaving 11 bases not matched to a gene. Using unique molecular identifiers, the investigators prepared the TCRbeta library. TCRdb independently ran MiXCR on the PCR reads; one entry per CDR3 protein. This table holds 450,000 to 600,000 distinct CDR3 sequences, 30% to 35% found once. The data stem from a study of T-cell reconstitution after alpha-beta-depleted transplantation in children. Source: PBMCs from the stem cell graft donor, taken from the stem cell graft. The receptor was isolated from a human donor who donated a stem cell graft to a child with aplastic anemia. This sequence joins TRBV12-3 or TRBV12-4 and TRBJ2-1, with TRBD2 matching 10 bases. The CDR3 nucleotides are TGTGCCAGCAGACCCGTAGGGACTAGCGTTGGCAATGAGCAGTTCTTC. Translating gives CASRPVGTSVGNEQFF.